The rows below give T cell receptor beta chains drawn from one sample of a study of spatial heterogeneity in lung cancer. MiXCR was run by TCRdb on the 5' RACE reads, yielding one entry per CDR3 protein. The repertoire holds about 30,000 distinct CDR3 sequences, with 8.4% as singletons. The sample here was PBMCs, taken at surgery. The receptors derive from a female donor with early-stage non-small cell lung cancer. Both conserved end residues are part of each CDR3. The D gene is left open where the match is weak. The listing skips clone size in some rows; elsewhere it reads once, few, many or a size class.

TRBV5-1	few	TRBJ2-3	NA	TGCGCCAGCAGCTTCCGTCCTAGCGGCACAGATACGCAGTATTTT	CASSFRPSGTDTQYF
TRBV10-3	many	TRBJ2-3	TRBD2	TGTGCCATCAGCCGGACTAGCGGAAGCACAGATACGCAGTATTTT	CAISRTSGSTDTQYF
TRBV7-2	many	TRBJ1-1	NA	TGTGCCAGCAGCTTAGTTTGGTCAGGGAACACTGAAGCTTTCTTT	CASSLVWSGNTEAFF
TRBV20-1	many	TRBJ2-2	TRBD1	TGCAGTGCTAGAGATCCCGACAGGGCGAACACCGGGGAGCTGTTTTTT	CSARDPDRANTGELFF
TRBV10-2	many	TRBJ1-5	NA	TGCGCCAGCAGTGTTGGCGGGGGCGGGGTTCAACATTTT	CASSVGGGGVQHF
TRBV7-3	many	TRBJ2-5	NA	TGTGCCAGCAGCTTAATTCCACAAGAGACCCAGTACTTC	CASSLIPQETQYF
TRBV5-4	NA	TRBJ2-1	TRBD1	TGTGCCAGCAGCCGTACAGGGGGCGCAGACAATGAGCAGTTCTTC	CASSRTGGADNEQFF
TRBV20-1	few	TRBJ2-3	TRBD2	TGCAGCACGGAGCGGGACTACACAGATACGCAGTATTTT	CSTERDYTDTQYF
TRBV3-1	many	TRBJ1-1	NA	TGTGCCAGCACCGGGACAAGAAACACTGAAGCTTTCTTT	CASTGTRNTEAFF
TRBV23-1	medium-sized	TRBJ2-1	NA	TGCGCCAGCAAGACTAGCTACAATGAGCAGTTCTTC	CASKTSYNEQFF
TRBV7-2	many	TRBJ2-1	NA	TGTGCCAGCAGCTCTAGGGGGGGCAATGAGCAGTTCTTC	CASSSRGGNEQFF
TRBV6-2/TRBV6-3	few	TRBJ2-2	NA	TGTGCCAGCAGTTACCGTCCTCTGAACACCGGGGAGCTGTTTTTT	CASSYRPLNTGELFF
TRBV29-1	NA	TRBJ2-1	TRBD2	TGCAGCGTTGGGGGCCAACTAGCGGGTGCTTACAATGAGCAGTTCTTC	CSVGGQLAGAYNEQFF
TRBV20-1	many	TRBJ1-4	NA	TGCAGTGCTCCCCGCGCAGGAAGGACGGAACTGTTTTTT	CSAPRAGRTELFF
TRBV12-3/TRBV12-4	many	TRBJ2-2	TRBD2	TGTGCCAGCAGCACTGGACTAGCGGGAGGGATCGGGGAGCTGTTTTTT	CASSTGLAGGIGELFF
TRBV28	NA	TRBJ2-3	TRBD2	TGTGCCAGCAGTTTTCCGCCTAGCGGGAGTACAGATACGCAGTATTTT	CASSFPPSGSTDTQYF
TRBV24-1	few	TRBJ2-4	TRBD1	TGTGCCACCAGTGAATCGACAGGGGTAAAAAACATTCAGTACTTC	CATSESTGVKNIQYF
TRBV7-9	NA	TRBJ1-3	NA	TGTGCCAGCAGCTTCTCTAGCTCTGGAAACACCATATATTTT	CASSFSSSGNTIYF
TRBV20-1	NA	TRBJ2-1	TRBD2	TGCAGTGCTAGAAAGCAAGCTAGCGGGAACTACAATGAGCAGTTCTTC	CSARKQASGNYNEQFF
TRBV19	many	TRBJ1-1	TRBD1	TGTGCCAGTACTACGGGACAGGGTAGTAGCACTGAAGCTTTCTTT	CASTTGQGSSTEAFF
TRBV7-8	many	TRBJ1-6	TRBD1	TGTGCCAGCAGCTCGGGACAGGCCAATATCCCCCTCCACTTT	CASSSGQANIPLHF
TRBV20-1	few	TRBJ2-3	NA	TGCAGTGCTAGTGGAGTCCCTTGGGATACGCAGTATTTT	CSASGVPWDTQYF
TRBV7-2	many	TRBJ1-1	NA	TGTGCCAGCAGTTCGGACATACGGAGAGACACTGAAGCTTTCTTT	CASSSDIRRDTEAFF
TRBV7-9	many	TRBJ1-2	TRBD1	TGTGCCAGCAGCTCGGGACAGGGGGTCTATGGCTACACCTTC	CASSSGQGVYGYTF
TRBV29-1	many	TRBJ2-7	NA	TGCAGCGTTCGTTTCTCCTACGAGCAGTACTTC	CSVRFSYEQYF
TRBV12-3/TRBV12-4	NA	TRBJ2-1	NA	TGTGCCAGCTGGATAGGACAAACCGTCTACAATGAGCAGTTCTTC	CASWIGQTVYNEQFF
TRBV28	many	TRBJ2-4	NA	TGTGCCAGCAGGGAACAGGGTTGGAGCCCAACCATTCAGTACTTC	CASREQGWSPTIQYF
TRBV28	many	TRBJ2-1	NA	TGTGCCACCATTAGATACAATGAGCAGTTCTTC	CATIRYNEQFF
TRBV14	few	TRBJ1-3	NA	TGTGCCAGCAGCCAAGATCACAGGGCTGGAAACACCATATATTTT	CASSQDHRAGNTIYF
TRBV19	many	TRBJ2-3	NA	TGTGCCAGTAGTATGTCGGCTTCCTGGTTCACAGATACGCAGTATTTT	CASSMSASWFTDTQYF
TRBV14	many	TRBJ1-1	NA	TGTGCCAGCAGCCCCCGTCGAGGAGGGAACACTGAAGCTTTCTTT	CASSPRRGGNTEAFF
TRBV7-9	few	TRBJ1-1	NA	TGTGCCAGCAGCTTTGGTCTGCCTCTGGGGAACACTGAAGCTTTCTTT	CASSFGLPLGNTEAFF
TRBV28	many	TRBJ2-7	TRBD1	TGTGCCAGCAGTTTACCCCTTGACAGGGTAACGAAGGGGCAGTACTTC	CASSLPLDRVTKGQYF
TRBV7-9	medium-sized	TRBJ2-5	NA	TGTGCCAGCAGCCCCCCGGGGCAACAGACCCAGTACTTC	CASSPPGQQTQYF
TRBV7-8	many	TRBJ2-1	NA	TGTGCCAGCAGCTTAAGTTGGAGGGCCATCGAGATGGTAGATGAGCAGTTCTTC	CASSLSWRAIEMVDEQFF
TRBV4-1	many	TRBJ1-1	NA	TGCGCCAGCAGCCAAGTGGGACCGGGCACTGAAGCTTTCTTT	CASSQVGPGTEAFF
TRBV19	NA	TRBJ2-2	NA	TGTGCCAGTAGTGGGGGAGGCGGAGGCGGGGAGCTGTTTTTT	CASSGGGGGGELFF
TRBV28	few	TRBJ2-3	TRBD2	TGTGCCAGCAGTTTACTCAGCGGGGGGAGCACAGATACGCAGTATTTT	CASSLLSGGSTDTQYF
TRBV19	many	TRBJ2-3	TRBD2	TGTGCCAGTACTAGTAGCGGGAGAACAGATACGCAGTATTTT	CASTSSGRTDTQYF
TRBV25-1	many	TRBJ1-2	NA	TGTGCCAGCAGTGTTGGGGAATATGGCTACACCTTC	CASSVGEYGYTF
TRBV27	many	TRBJ2-1	TRBD1	TGTGCCAGCAGTTTTTGGGACAGGGCGGGGAATGAGCAGTTCTTC	CASSFWDRAGNEQFF
TRBV20-1	NA	TRBJ2-1	NA	TGCAGTGCTAGAGATCAAGTTAAGCAGTTCTTC	CSARDQVKQFF
TRBV6-6	NA	TRBJ2-3	TRBD2	TGTGCCAGCAGTTACGAAACTAGCGGGGCACCGGATACGCAGTATTTT	CASSYETSGAPDTQYF
TRBV4-2	many	TRBJ2-1	NA	TGTGCCAGCAGCCAAGAAGCCGGAGGGTCCGATGAGCAGTTCTTC	CASSQEAGGSDEQFF
TRBV7-9	many	TRBJ1-5	TRBD1	TGTGCCAGCAGCGCGGACAGGGCGCCGCCCCAGCATTTT	CASSADRAPPQHF
TRBV10-3	many	TRBJ1-5	NA	TGTGCCATCAGTGAGGGTCGGTGGGGGAATCAGCCCCAGCATTTT	CAISEGRWGNQPQHF
TRBV25-1	many	TRBJ1-5	NA	TGTGCCAGCAGTGCAGGGTGGAATCAGCCCCAGCATTTT	CASSAGWNQPQHF
TRBV7-3	few	TRBJ2-5	NA	TGTGCCAGCAGCTTAATGGGCTCTAGCAGGTTAGAGACCCAGTACTTC	CASSLMGSSRLETQYF
TRBV7-3	many	TRBJ2-3	TRBD2	TGTGCCAGCAGCTTTTCTTCTCTCTTCGGAGCGGGAGGGCGCACAGATACGCAGTATTTT	CASSFSSLFGAGGRTDTQYF
TRBV14	many	TRBJ1-6	NA	TGTGCCAGCTCCTTACAGGGCTCTAATTCACCCCTCCACTTT	CASSLQGSNSPLHF
TRBV7-3	many	TRBJ1-1	NA	TGTGCCAGCAGCTCCATCGGTGGACTAGTGAACACTGAAGCTTTCTTT	CASSSIGGLVNTEAFF
TRBV5-1	NA	TRBJ2-2	NA	TGCGCCACCCTCCCGGGGGACACTCGCACCGGGGAGCTGTTTTTT	CATLPGDTRTGELFF
TRBV6-2/TRBV6-3	few	TRBJ2-7	TRBD1	TGTGCCAGCAGCCCCGACAGGGCGGGCGAGCAGTACTTC	CASSPDRAGEQYF
TRBV7-2	few	TRBJ2-1	TRBD2	TGTGCCAGCAGTTCTGCCGGACTAGCCAATGAGCAGTTCTTC	CASSSAGLANEQFF
TRBV7-2	NA	TRBJ1-5	NA	TGTGCCAGCAGCTTAGTGCCGGGGCGTCCGGAAAATCAGCCCCAGCATTTT	CASSLVPGRPENQPQHF
TRBV9	NA	TRBJ2-3	NA	TGTGCCAGCAGCGTAGCAGGAGACGGGTATACGCAGTATTTT	CASSVAGDGYTQYF
TRBV28	few	TRBJ1-1	NA	TGTGCCAGCAGTCCCCCCGGACAGTGGAACACTGAAGCTTTCTTT	CASSPPGQWNTEAFF
TRBV19	NA	TRBJ2-1	NA	TGTGCCAGTAGTTATAGGGCAGACAGAAACACCAATGAGCAGTTCTTC	CASSYRADRNTNEQFF
TRBV12-3/TRBV12-4	many	TRBJ2-1	TRBD2	TGTGCCAGCAGTGCTAGCGGAAGCTCCTACAATGAGCAGTTCTTC	CASSASGSSYNEQFF
TRBV29-1	many	TRBJ2-7	TRBD2	TGCAGCGTCGCGGGACTAGCTCTCGAGCAGTACTTC	CSVAGLALEQYF